The entry that follows covers one TCR beta chain sequence. This CDR3 region has 11 residues. V lost 4 bases and J lost 8, with 7 bases in between. Per the germline V gene, CDR1 is SEHNR and CDR2 is FQNEAQ (reference sequence). This sample is drawn from a study of T cell responses to AZD1222 COVID-19 vaccine. Sequencing was performed with immunoSEQ multiplex PCR; in TCRdb, only in-frame clones are kept and a portion is missing. The table records approximately 200,000 clones, almost 95% of them present only once. This receptor was taken from an adult in good health. Here the sequenced sample was peripheral blood, taken on day 0 of AZD1222 vaccination. V is TRBV7-9 and J is TRBJ2-3, with unresolved D. The CDR3 loop is CASSSAATQYF. The CDR3 DNA reads TGTGCCAGCAGCTCCGCCGCTACGCAGTATTTT.